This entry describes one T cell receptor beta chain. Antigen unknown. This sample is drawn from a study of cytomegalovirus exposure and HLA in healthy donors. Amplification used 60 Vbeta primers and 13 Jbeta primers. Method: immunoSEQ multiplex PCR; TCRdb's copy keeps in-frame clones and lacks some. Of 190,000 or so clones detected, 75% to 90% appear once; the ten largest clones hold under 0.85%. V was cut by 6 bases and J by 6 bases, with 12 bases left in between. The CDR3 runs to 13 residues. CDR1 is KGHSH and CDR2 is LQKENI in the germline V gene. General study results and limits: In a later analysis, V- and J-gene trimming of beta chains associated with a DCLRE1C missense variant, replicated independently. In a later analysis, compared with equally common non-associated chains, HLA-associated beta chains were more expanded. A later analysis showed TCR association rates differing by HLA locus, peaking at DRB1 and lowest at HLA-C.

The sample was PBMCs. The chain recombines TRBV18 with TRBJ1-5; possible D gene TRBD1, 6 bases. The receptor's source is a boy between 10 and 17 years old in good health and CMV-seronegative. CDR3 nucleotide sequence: TGTGCCAGCTCCCCCACAGGGTTTCAGCCCCAGCATTTT. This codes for CASSPTGFQPQHF. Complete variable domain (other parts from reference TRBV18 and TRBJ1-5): NAGVMQNPRHLVRRRGQEARLRCSPMKGHSHVYWYRQLPEEGLKFMVYLQKENIIDESGMPKERFSAEFPKEGPSILRIQQVVRGDSAAYFCASSPTGFQPQHFGDGTRLSIL.